The clone carrying this T cell receptor beta chain appeared once. The antigen remains unidentified. The CDR3 loop spans 13 amino acids. V lost 3 bases and J lost 4, with 13 bases in between. Germline CDR1 GTSNPN, CDR2 SVGIG (reference sequence). These data come from a study of regulatory T cells in long-lasting Graves disease. Looking at the study overall: Those Graves' patients who were newly diagnosed had been on antithyroid drugs under 3 months.

Points from the study as a whole: Thyroid tissue was not sampled; only peripheral blood was.

Construction of the TCR beta libraries employed iRepertoire HTBI primers in conjunction with Arm-PCR of CDR3 regions. Each CDR3 protein gets one entry after TCRdb re-called the multiplex PCR reads with MiXCR. The sample has 440,000 or so distinct CDR3 sequences; 15% to 20% are singletons. Indicated time point: newly diagnosed GD, antithyroid drugs for less than 3 months. The authors made the TCR library using RNA they extracted from PBMCs. This same sample was also taken into another study, of T cells in Graves' hyperthyroidism and ophthalmopathy.

Sequencing used peripheral blood mononuclear cells (PBMCs), obtained at new diagnosis, from a patient treated with antithyroid drugs. This rearrangement joins TRBV30 to TRBJ2-7; the D gene is possibly TRBD1 (7 bases). This receptor was obtained from a woman aged 25 to 39 with Graves disease. The CDR3, as DNA: TGTGCCTGGAGCGCGGGACAGTCGTACGAGCAGTACTTC. Translating gives CAWSAGQSYEQYF.